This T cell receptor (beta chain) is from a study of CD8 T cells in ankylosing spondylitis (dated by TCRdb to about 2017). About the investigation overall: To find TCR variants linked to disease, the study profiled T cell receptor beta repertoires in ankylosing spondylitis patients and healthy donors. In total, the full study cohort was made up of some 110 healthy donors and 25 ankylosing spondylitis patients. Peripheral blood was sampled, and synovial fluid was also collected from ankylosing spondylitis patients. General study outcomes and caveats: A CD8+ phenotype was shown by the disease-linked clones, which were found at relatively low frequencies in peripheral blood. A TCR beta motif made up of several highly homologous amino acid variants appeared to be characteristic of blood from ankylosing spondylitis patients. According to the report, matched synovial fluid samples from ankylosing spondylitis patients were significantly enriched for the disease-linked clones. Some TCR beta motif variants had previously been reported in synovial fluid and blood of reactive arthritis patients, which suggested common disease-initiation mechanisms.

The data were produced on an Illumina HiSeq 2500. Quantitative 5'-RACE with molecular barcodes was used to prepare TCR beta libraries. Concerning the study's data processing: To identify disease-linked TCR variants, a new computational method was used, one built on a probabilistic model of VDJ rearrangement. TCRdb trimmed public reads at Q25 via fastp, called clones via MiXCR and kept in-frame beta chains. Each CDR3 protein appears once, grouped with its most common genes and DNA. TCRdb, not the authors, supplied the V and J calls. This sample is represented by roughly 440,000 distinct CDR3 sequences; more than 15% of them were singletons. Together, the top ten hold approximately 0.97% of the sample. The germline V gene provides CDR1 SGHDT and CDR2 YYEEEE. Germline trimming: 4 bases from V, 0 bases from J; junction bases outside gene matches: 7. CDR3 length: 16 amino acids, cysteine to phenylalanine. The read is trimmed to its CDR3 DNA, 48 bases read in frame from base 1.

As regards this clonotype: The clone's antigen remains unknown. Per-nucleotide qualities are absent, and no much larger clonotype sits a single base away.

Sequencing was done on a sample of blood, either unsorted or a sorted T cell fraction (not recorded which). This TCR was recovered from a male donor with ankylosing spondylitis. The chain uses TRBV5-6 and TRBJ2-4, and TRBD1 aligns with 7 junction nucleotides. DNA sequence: TGTGCCAGCAGCGAGGGACAGCTCCTAGCCAAAAACATTCAGTACTTC. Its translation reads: CASSEGQLLAKNIQYF. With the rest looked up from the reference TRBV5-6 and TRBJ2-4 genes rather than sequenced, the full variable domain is DAGVTQSPTHLIKTRGQQVTLRCSPKSGHDTVSWYQQALGQGPQFIFQYYEEEERQRGNFPDRFSGHQFPNYSSELNVNALLLGDSALYLCASSEGQLLAKNIQYFGAGTRLSVL.